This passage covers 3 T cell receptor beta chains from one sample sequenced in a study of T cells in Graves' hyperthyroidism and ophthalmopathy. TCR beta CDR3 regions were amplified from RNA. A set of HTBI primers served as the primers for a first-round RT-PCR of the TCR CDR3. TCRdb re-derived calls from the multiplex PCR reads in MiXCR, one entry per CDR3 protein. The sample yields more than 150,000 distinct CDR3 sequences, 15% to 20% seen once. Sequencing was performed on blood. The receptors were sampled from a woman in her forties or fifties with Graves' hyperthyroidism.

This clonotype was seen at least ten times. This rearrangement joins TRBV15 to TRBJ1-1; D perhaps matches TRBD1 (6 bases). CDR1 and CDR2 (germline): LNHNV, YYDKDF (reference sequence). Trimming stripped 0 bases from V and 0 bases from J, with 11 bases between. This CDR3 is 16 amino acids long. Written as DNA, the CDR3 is TGTGCCACCAGCAGAGACTCAGGGGTTTTGAACACTGAAGCTTTCTTT. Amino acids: CATSRDSGVLNTEAFF.

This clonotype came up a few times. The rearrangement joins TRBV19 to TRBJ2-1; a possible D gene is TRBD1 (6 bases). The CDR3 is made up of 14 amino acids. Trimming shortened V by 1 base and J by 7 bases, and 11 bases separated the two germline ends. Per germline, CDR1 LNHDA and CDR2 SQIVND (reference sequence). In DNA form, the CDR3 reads TGTGCCAGTAGTATAGGGCAGGGGTGGAATGAGCAGTTCTTC. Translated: CASSIGQGWNEQFF.

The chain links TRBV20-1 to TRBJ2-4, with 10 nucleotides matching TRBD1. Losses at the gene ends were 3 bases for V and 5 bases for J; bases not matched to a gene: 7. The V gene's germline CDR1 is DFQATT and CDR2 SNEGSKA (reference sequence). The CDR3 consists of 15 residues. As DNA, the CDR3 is TGCAGTGCTAGGGAGGCCGGGACAGGGGAAAACATTCAGTACTTC. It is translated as CSAREAGTGENIQYF.